The 19 T cell receptor beta chains below were found in one sample sequenced in a study of T cell repertoires in cytomegalovirus infection. The antigens of these receptors remain unknown. From the reads, TCRdb called clonotypes with MiXCR, one entry per CDR3 protein. The sample yields about 700,000 distinct CDR3 sequences, 30% to 35% seen once. Material: cultured PBMCs, obtained from culture after CMV antigen stimulation. The receptors originated from a human donor in good health (CMV status not recorded). Some clones in this sample may be carry-over from other donors' samples.

The V and J genes are TRBV2 and TRBJ2-1, with D perhaps TRBD2 (5 bases). Trimming pared 2 bases from V and 8 bases from J, leaving 13 bases between. The CDR3 runs 14 residues. Germline V CDR1 and CDR2: SNHLY, FYNNEI. The CDR3 coding sequence is TGTGCCAGCAGTGAATTGTCCGGGAACGATGAGCAGTTCTTC. Amino acids: CASSELSGNDEQFF.

This clonotype appeared many times. The chain links TRBV7-2 to TRBJ1-5; D unclear. The V gene lost 1 base and the J gene lost 1 base, with 8 bases spanning the gap. Germline-derived CDR1 and CDR2 are SGHTA and FQGNSA. CDR3 size: 15 residues. The CDR3 region has the DNA TGTGCCAGCAGCTTAGGAGGGAGGAGCAATCAGCCCCAGCATTTT. Encoded protein: CASSLGGRSNQPQHF.

The genes are TRBV6-5 and TRBJ2-3, with TRBD2 identical over 10 bases. CDR3 length: 16 residues. The V gene end was trimmed by 0 bases and the J gene end by 4 bases; junction bases not matched to a gene: 4. Germline CDR1 and CDR2: MNHEY and SVGAGI. The CDR3 spells CASSYSVAGGPDTQYF. The CDR3 nucleotides read TGTGCCAGCAGTTACTCAGTAGCGGGGGGCCCAGATACGCAGTATTTT.

This rearrangement joins TRBV27 to TRBJ1-6, with D possibly being TRBD1 (5 bases). Germline CDR1 MNHEY, CDR2 SMNVEV (reference sequence). The CDR3 contains 16 residues. V dropped 3 bases and J dropped 0 bases, with 9 bases sitting between them. CDR3 in DNA: TGTGCCAGCAGTTTGGGACTTAGCTCCTATAATTCACCCCTCCACTTT. Protein sequence: CASSLGLSSYNSPLHF.

The chain carries TRBV5-4 and TRBJ2-3; D perhaps matches TRBD1 (6 bases). Trimming stripped 4 bases from V and 7 bases from J, with 16 bases between. From germline, CDR1 is SGHNT and CDR2 YYREEE (reference sequence). This CDR3 has 14 amino acids. CDR3 in amino acids: CASSGPGTPNTQYF. CDR3 nucleotide sequence: TGTGCCAGCAGCGGACCCGGGACACCAAATACGCAGTATTTT. Based on the CDR3 plus reference TRBV5-4 and TRBJ2-3, the full variable domain is ETGVTQSPTHLIKTRGQQVTLRCSSQSGHNTVSWYQQALGQGPQFIFQYYREEENGRGNFPPRFSGLQFPNYSSELNVNALELDDSALYLCASSGPGTPNTQYFGPGTRLTVL.

The chain is built from TRBV7-8 and TRBJ1-3; 8 bases align to TRBD1. The CDR3 has 15 amino acids. The junction had 2 bases not matched to a gene; V was cut back by 3 bases and J by 1 base. CDR1 SGHVS and CDR2 FQNEAQ come from the germline V gene. This CDR3 reads CASSFRGPSGNTIYF. The CDR3, as DNA: TGTGCCAGCAGCTTCAGGGGGCCTTCTGGAAACACCATATATTTT.

This clonotype has a handful of counts. This chain links TRBV6-5 with TRBJ2-7; weak D call: TRBD2 (5 bases). Germline lookup yields CDR1 MNHEY and CDR2 SVGAGI. The CDR3 has 14 residues. The germline V and J ends were trimmed by 3 bases and 3 bases, with 12 bases remaining between them. The CDR3 spells CASSYRGFGYEQYF. The CDR3 nucleotides are TGTGCCAGCAGTTATCGGGGATTCGGCTACGAGCAGTACTTC.

This chain uses TRBV2 with TRBJ1-1; a possible D gene is TRBD1 (6 bases). The CDR3 totals 13 residues. V was pared by 2 bases and J by 11 bases, with 15 bases between. Per germline, CDR1 SNHLY and CDR2 FYNNEI. The CDR3 here is CASSEYRPRGAFF. The CDR3 DNA follows: TGTGCCAGCAGTGAATACCGGCCCAGGGGCGCTTTCTTT.

This clonotype was counted only a few times. This chain links TRBV7-8 with TRBJ2-7, with D maybe TRBD1 (6 bases). The CDR3 covers 14 residues. Germline V lookup: CDR1 SGHVS, CDR2 FQNEAQ. Trimming stripped 3 bases from V and 1 base from J, with 10 bases between. CDR3 DNA: TGTGCCAGCAGCTTTGCCAGGGGTTCCTACGAGCAGTACTTC. Amino acids: CASSFARGSYEQYF.

The J gene is TRBJ2-3, the V gene TRBV19, with D tentatively TRBD2 (5 bases). The germline V gene encodes CDR1 LNHDA and CDR2 SQIVND (reference sequence). V gave up 5 bases and J gave up 0 bases, with 12 bases separating them. The CDR3 runs to 15 residues. The CDR3 bases are TGTGCCAGTAGTTCCCACCCGGGGAGCACAGATACGCAGTATTTT. Translating it yields CASSSHPGSTDTQYF.

This clonotype was detected only once. A much more abundant neighbour one base away suggests this may be a read error. The genes are TRBV7-8 and TRBJ1-5, with a possible D match to TRBD1 (5 bases). The CDR3 loop spans 14 amino acids. Per the germline V gene, CDR1 is SGHVS and CDR2 is FQNEAQ. The CDR3 loop reads CASSLEVWDQPQLF. The CDR3 coding sequence is TGTGCCAGCAGCTTAGAGGTTTGGGACCAGCCCCAGCTTTTT. Complete variable domain (other parts from reference TRBV7-8 and TRBJ1-5): GAGVSQSPRYKVAKRGQDVALRCDPISGHVSLFWYQQALGQGPEFLTYFQNEAQLDKSGLPSDRFFAERPEGSVSTLKIQRTQQEDSAVYLCASSLEVWDQPQLFGDGTRLSIL.

The chain uses TRBV10-3 and TRBJ2-3; D is uncertain. From germline, CDR1 is ENHRY and CDR2 SYGVKD. Trimming stripped 0 bases from V and 1 base from J, with 5 bases between. The CDR3 has 14 amino acids. This chain's CDR3 is CAISESLGTDTQYF. The CDR3 nucleotides are TGTGCCATCAGTGAGTCATTGGGCACAGATACGCAGTATTTT.

The chain joins TRBV12-3 or TRBV12-4 to TRBJ1-5, with D possibly matching TRBD1 (6 bases). The length of the CDR3 is 16 residues. Trimming pared 3 bases from V and 4 bases from J, leaving 16 bases between. The CDR3 DNA sequence: TGTGCCAGCAGTTTTCAGGGGCGGAAGGGTAATCAGCCCCAGCATTTT. As protein: CASSFQGRKGNQPQHF.

V is TRBV5-5 and J is TRBJ1-2, with a tentative D call TRBD1 (6 bases). Trimming stripped 4 bases from V and 10 bases from J, with 17 bases between. Germline CDR1 is SGHKS and CDR2 is YYEKEE (reference sequence). The CDR3 has 13 residues. The CDR3 bases are TGTGCCAGCAGCACCCCGGGACAAACTCCCTACACCTTC. It translates to CASSTPGQTPYTF.

The chain combines TRBV5-4 with TRBJ2-1; D tentatively reads TRBD1 or TRBD2 (6 bases each). Germline V gene lookup returns CDR1 SGHNT and CDR2 YYREEE (reference sequence). V lost 4 bases to trimming and J lost 7 bases, with 18 bases between them. The CDR3 has 15 amino acids. The CDR3 region has the DNA TGTGCCAGCAGCCCTGAAGGGGGGCCCTTGAATGAGCAGTTCTTC. Residues: CASSPEGGPLNEQFF.

In its sample, this clonotype was seen many times. This chain connects TRBV7-2 to TRBJ2-3; TRBD1 or TRBD2 may be the D gene (6 bases each). With 5 bases removed from V and 3 bases from J, the gap between germline ends came to 15 bases. Germline CDR1 and CDR2: SGHTA and FQGNSA. There are 15 residues in the CDR3. The CDR3 sequence is CASSVGGRSTDTQYF. The CDR3 nucleotides are TGTGCCAGCAGCGTTGGGGGGCGGAGTACAGATACGCAGTATTTT.

In this sample, this clonotype turned up many times. The chain couples TRBV7-2 to TRBJ2-3, with 9 nucleotides matching TRBD1. V shed 6 bases, J shed 3 bases, and the junction held 1 base outside the gene matches. The CDR3 length is 13 residues. Germline lookup yields CDR1 SGHTA and CDR2 FQGNSA. The CDR3 reads CASRGQGTDTQYF. CDR3 nucleotides: TGTGCCAGCAGGGGACAGGGTACAGATACGCAGTATTTT. Drawing the rest from reference TRBV7-2 and TRBJ2-3, the complete variable domain is GAGVSQSPSNKVTEKGKDVELRCDPISGHTALYWYRQSLGQGLEFLIYFQGNSAPDKSGLPSDRFSAERTGGSVSTLTIQRTQQEDSAVYLCASRGQGTDTQYFGPGTRLTVL.

This clonotype has ten or more counts. V usage is TRBV4-1 and J usage is TRBJ2-5; weak D call: TRBD2 (6 bases). The germline gives CDR1 MGHRA, CDR2 YSYEKL. The CDR3 loop spans 14 amino acids. The V and J ends lost 3 bases and 7 bases respectively, with 15 bases between them. This CDR3 is CASSQQGSGATQYF. The CDR3, as DNA: TGCGCCAGCAGCCAGCAGGGATCGGGAGCGACCCAGTACTTC.

This clonotype came up a few times. The chain employs TRBV19 and TRBJ2-3; D may be TRBD2 (6 bases). CDR1 LNHDA and CDR2 SQIVND come from the germline V gene (reference sequence). V lost 9 bases and J lost 2, with 12 bases in between. The length of the CDR3 is 13 residues. CDR3 bases: TGTGCCAGCTGGGGCGGGATCACAGATACGCAGTATTTT. The encoded protein is CASWGGITDTQYF.